This T cell receptor (beta chain) appears in the sequencing data of a study of monozygotic twins with inflammatory bowel disease. Findings and caveats of the study: Healthy co-twins showed greater TCRbeta diversity (inverse Simpson) than IBD patients.

TCRdb reprocessed the 5' RACE reads and stores each CDR3 protein as one record, lacking DNA. The sample data list about 160,000 distinct CDR3 sequences. The length of the CDR3 is 14 residues. Germline values: CDR1 SGHRS, CDR2 YFSETQ. Concerning this clonotype: Its antigen remains unidentified.

What was sequenced was blood. V gene TRBV5-1 combines with J gene TRBJ1-1. This clonotype originated in a human donor with ulcerative colitis or Crohn's disease, or a healthy co-twin of an affected twin (not recorded which). The chain's CDR3 is CASSLSMKNTEAFF.